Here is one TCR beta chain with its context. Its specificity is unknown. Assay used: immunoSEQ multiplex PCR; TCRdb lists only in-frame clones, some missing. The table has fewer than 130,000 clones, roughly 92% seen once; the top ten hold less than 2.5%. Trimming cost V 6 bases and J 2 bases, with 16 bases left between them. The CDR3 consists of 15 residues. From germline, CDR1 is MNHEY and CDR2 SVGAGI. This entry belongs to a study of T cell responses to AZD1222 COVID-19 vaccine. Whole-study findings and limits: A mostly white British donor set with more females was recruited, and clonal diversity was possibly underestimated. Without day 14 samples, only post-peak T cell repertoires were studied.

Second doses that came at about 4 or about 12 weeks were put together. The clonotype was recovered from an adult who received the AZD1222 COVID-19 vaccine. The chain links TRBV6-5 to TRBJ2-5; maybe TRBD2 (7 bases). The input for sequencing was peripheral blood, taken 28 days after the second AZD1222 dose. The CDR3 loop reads CASSPRGGGQETQYF. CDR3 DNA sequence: TGTGCCAGCAGCCCAAGGGGGGGAGGGCAAGAGACCCAGTACTTC.